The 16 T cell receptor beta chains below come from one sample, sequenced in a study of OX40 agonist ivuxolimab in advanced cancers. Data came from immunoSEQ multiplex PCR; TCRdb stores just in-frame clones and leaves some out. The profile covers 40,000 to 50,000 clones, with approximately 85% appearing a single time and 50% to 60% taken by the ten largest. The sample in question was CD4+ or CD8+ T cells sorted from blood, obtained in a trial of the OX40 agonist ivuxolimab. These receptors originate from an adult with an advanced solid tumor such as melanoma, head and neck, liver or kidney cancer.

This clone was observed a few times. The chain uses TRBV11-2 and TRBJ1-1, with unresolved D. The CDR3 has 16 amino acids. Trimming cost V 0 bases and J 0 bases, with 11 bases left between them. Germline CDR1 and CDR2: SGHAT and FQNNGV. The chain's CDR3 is CASSLDISRMNTEAFF. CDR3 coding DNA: TGTGCCAGCAGCTTAGATATTAGTAGGATGAACACTGAAGCTTTCTTT.

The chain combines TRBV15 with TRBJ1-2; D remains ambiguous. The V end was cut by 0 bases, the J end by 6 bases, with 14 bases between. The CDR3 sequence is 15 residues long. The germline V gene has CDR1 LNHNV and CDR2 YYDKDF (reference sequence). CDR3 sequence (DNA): TGTGCCACCAGCAGAGATCGGGCCACTCTAGATGGCTACACCTTC. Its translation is CATSRDRATLDGYTF.

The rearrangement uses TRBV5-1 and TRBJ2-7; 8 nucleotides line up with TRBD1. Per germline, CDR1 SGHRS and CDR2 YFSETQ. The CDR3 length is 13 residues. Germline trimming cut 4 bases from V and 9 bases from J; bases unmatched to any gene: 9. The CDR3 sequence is CASSTNRGQVQYF. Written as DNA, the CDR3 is TGCGCCAGCAGCACGAACAGGGGACAGGTGCAGTACTTC.

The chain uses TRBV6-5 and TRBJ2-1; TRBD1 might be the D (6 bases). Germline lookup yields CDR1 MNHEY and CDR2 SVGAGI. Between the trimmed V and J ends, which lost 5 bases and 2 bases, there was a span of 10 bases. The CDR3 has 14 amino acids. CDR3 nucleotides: TGTGCCAGCAGTGGGACAATCCCCTACAATGAGCAGTTCTTC. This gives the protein CASSGTIPYNEQFF.

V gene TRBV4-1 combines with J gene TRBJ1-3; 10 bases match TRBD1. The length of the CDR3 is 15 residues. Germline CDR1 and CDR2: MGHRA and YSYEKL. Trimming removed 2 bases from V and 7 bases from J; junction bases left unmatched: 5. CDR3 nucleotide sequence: TGCGCCAGCAGCCAAACGGGACAGGGGAGCAACACCATATATTTT. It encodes CASSQTGQGSNTIYF.

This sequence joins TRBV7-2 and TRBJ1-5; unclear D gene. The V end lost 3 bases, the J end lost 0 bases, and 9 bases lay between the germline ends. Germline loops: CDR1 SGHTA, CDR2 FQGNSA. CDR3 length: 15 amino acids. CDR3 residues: CASSLEAYSNQPQHF. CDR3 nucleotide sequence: TGTGCCAGCAGCTTGGAAGCATATAGCAATCAGCCCCAGCATTTT.

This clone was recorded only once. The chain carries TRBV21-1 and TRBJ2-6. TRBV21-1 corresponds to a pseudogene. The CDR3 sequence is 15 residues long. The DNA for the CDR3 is TGTGCCAGCAGCAGGGGTTTCTCTGGGGCCAACGTCCTGACTTTC. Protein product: CASSRGFSGANVLTF.

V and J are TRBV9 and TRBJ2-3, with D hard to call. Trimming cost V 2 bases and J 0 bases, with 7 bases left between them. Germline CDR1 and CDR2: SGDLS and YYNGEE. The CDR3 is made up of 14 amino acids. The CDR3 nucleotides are TGTGCCAGCAGCGTCGTTTCTAGCACAGATACGCAGTATTTT. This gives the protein CASSVVSSTDTQYF.

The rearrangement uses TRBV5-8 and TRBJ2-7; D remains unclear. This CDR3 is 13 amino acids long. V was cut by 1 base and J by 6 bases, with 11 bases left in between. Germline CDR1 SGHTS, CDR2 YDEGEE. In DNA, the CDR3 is TGTGCCAGCAGCTTGTCCCCCCCTAGCGAGCAGTACTTC. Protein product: CASSLSPPSEQYF. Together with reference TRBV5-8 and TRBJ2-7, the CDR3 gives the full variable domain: EAGVTQSPTHLIKTRGQQATLRCSPISGHTSVYWYQQALGLGLQFLLWYDEGEERNRGNFPPRFSGRQFPNYSSELNVNALELEDSALYLCASSLSPPSEQYFGPGTRLTVT.

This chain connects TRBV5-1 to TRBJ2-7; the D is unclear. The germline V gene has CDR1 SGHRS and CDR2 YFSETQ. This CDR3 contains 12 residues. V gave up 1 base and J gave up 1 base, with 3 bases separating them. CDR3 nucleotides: TGCGCCAGCAGCTTGCTTTCCTACGAGCAGTACTTC. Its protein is CASSLLSYEQYF. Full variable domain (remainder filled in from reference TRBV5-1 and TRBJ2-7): KAGVTQTPRYLIKTRGQQVTLSCSPISGHRSVSWYQQTPGQGLQFLFEYFSETQRNKGNFPGRFSGRQFSNSRSEMNVSTLELGDSALYLCASSLLSYEQYFGPGTRLTVT.

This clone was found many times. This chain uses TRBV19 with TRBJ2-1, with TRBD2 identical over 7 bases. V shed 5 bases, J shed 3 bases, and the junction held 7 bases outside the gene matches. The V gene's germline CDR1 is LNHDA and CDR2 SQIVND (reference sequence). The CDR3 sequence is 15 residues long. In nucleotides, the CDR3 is TGTGCCAGTAGTTCTAGCGGCGGTGGCTACAATGAGCAGTTCTTC. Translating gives CASSSSGGGYNEQFF.

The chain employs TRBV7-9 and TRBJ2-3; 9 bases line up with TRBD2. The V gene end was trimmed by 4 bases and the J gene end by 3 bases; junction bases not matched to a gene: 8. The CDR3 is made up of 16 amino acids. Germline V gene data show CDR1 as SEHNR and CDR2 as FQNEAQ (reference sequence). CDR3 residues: CASSYLSGSDTDTQYF. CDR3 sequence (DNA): TGTGCCAGCAGCTACCTTAGCGGGAGTGATACAGATACGCAGTATTTT.

The DNA for the CDR3 is TGTGCCAGCAGCGTAGAAGGTGGGGGGGAAGCTTTCTTT. Encoded protein: CASSVEGGGEAFF. J is TRBJ1-1 and V is TRBV9; perhaps TRBD1 as D (5 bases). CDR1 SGDLS and CDR2 YYNGEE come from the germline V gene. The CDR3 consists of 13 residues. The V end lost 0 bases, the J end lost 8 bases, and 11 bases lay between the germline ends.

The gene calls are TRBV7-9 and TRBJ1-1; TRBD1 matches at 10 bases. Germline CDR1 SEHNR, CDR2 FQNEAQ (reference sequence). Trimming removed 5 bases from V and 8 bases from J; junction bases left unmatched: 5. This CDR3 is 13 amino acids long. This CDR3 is CASSADRGLEAFF. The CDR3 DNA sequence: TGTGCCAGCAGCGCCGACAGGGGGCTCGAAGCTTTCTTT.

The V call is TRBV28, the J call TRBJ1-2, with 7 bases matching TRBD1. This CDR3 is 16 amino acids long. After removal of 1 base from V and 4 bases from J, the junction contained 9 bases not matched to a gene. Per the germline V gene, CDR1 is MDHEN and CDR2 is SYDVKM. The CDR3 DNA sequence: TGTGCCAGCAGTTTATTAGGGACAGCATCTGGCTATGGCTACACCTTC. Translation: CASSLLGTASGYGYTF.

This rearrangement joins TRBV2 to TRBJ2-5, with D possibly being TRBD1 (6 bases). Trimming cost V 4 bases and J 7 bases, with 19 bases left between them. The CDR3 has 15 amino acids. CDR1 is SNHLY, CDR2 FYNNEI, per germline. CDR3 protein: CASSVRSGTLGTQYF. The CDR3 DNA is TGTGCCAGCAGTGTACGATCCGGGACACTGGGGACCCAGTACTTC. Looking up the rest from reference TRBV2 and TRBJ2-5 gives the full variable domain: EPEVTQTPSHQVTQMGQEVILRCVPISNHLYFYWYRQILGQKVEFLVSFYNNEISEKSEIFDDQFSVERPDGSNFTLKIRSTKLEDSAMYFCASSVRSGTLGTQYFGPGTRLLVL.